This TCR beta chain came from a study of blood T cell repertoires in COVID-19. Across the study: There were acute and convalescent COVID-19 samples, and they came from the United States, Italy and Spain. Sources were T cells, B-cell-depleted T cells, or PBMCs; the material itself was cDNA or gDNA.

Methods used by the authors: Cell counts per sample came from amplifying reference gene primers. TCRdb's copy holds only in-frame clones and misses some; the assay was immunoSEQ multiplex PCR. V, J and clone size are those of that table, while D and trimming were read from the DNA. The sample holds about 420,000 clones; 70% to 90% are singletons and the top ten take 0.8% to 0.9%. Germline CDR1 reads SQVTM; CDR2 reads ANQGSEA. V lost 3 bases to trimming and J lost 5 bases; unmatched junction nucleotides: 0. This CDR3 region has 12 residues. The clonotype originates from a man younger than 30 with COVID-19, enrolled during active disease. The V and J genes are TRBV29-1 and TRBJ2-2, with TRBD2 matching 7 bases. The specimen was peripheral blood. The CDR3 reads CSVEGGTGELFF. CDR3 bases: TGCAGCGTTGAGGGGGGGACCGGGGAGCTGTTTTTT.